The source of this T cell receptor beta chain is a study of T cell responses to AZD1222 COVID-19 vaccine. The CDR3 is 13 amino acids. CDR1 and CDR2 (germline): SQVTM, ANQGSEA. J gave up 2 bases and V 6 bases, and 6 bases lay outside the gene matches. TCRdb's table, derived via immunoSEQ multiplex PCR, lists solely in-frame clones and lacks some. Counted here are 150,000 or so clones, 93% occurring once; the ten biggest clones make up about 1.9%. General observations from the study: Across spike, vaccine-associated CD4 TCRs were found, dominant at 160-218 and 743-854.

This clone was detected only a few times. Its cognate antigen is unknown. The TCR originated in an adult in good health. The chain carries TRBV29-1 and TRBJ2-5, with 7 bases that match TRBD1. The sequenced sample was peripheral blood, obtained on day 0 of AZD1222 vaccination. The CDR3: CSVGRDRQETQYF. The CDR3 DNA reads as TGCAGCGTCGGCCGGGACAGACAAGAGACCCAGTACTTC.